One sample yielded the 15 T cell receptor beta chains listed below, sequenced in a study of T cells in Graves' hyperthyroidism and ophthalmopathy. RNA transcripts yielded amplified TCR beta CDR3 regions. HTBI primers drove first-round RT-PCR of the TCR CDR3. TCRdb independently ran MiXCR on the multiplex PCR reads; one entry per CDR3 protein. Of a few hundred thousand distinct CDR3 sequences detected, just under 25% appear once; the ten largest clones hold less than 75%. What was sequenced was blood. The receptors derive from a middle-aged man with Graves' hyperthyroidism.

The chain joins TRBV9 to TRBJ2-1; 7 bases match TRBD2. This CDR3 has 13 amino acids. The germline CDR1 and CDR2 sequences are SGDLS and YYNGEE. V was clipped by 3 bases and J by 9 bases; unmatched bases: 6. The CDR3 DNA follows: TGTGCCAGCAGCGCGGGAGGAAGGGTTGAGCAGTTCTTC. Residues: CASSAGGRVEQFF.

In its sample, this clonotype was seen a few times. This chain joins TRBV10-3 and TRBJ2-7; possibly TRBD2 for D (6 bases). The ends were cut back, 0 bases at V and 5 bases at J, with 11 bases in the middle. This CDR3 has 14 amino acids. Per germline, CDR1 ENHRY and CDR2 SYGVKD. CDR3 sequence: CAISESTREDEQYF. Written as DNA, the CDR3 is TGTGCCATCAGTGAGTCCACCAGGGAGGACGAGCAGTACTTC.

Ten or more counts support this clonotype. The chain links TRBV28 to TRBJ1-1; D is perhaps TRBD1 (6 bases). Germline CDR1 and CDR2: MDHEN and SYDVKM. V lost 2 bases to trimming and J lost 1 base, with 11 bases between them. The CDR3 runs to 15 residues. The CDR3 spells CASSLEGGPNTEAFF. CDR3 DNA sequence: TGTGCCAGCAGTTTAGAAGGGGGGCCGAACACTGAAGCTTTCTTT.

This clonotype was seen more than once but under ten times. This sequence joins TRBV29-1 and TRBJ2-7; no clear D gene. The germline gives CDR1 SQVTM, CDR2 ANQGSEA. The CDR3 length is 13 residues. Trimming removed 5 bases from V and 2 bases from J, with 13 bases in between. As DNA, the CDR3 is TGCAGCGTTCCCGCCAAGGGAACCTACGAGCAGTACTTC. Amino acids: CSVPAKGTYEQYF.

Remarks on this clonotype: Being one base from a much bigger clone, this may be a read error. The chain carries TRBV18 and TRBJ2-1, with D hard to call. The germline CDR1 and CDR2 sequences are KGHSH and LQKENI. V dropped 3 bases and J dropped 10 bases, with 10 bases sitting between them. The CDR3 is 12 amino acids. The CDR3 here is CASSPQGLEQFF. The DNA of the CDR3 is TGTGCCAGCTCACCCCAAGGCCTGGAGCAGTTCTTC.

The V gene is TRBV30, the J gene TRBJ2-7; 7 bases map to TRBD2. The CDR3 covers 16 residues. Germline assignment: CDR1 GTSNPN and CDR2 SVGIG (reference sequence). V shed 0 bases and J 3 bases; nucleotides not matched to a gene: 11. CDR3 nucleotide sequence: TGTGCCTGGAGTGTACGCGGGAGACGCTCCGGCTACGAGCAGTACTTC. Amino acid sequence: CAWSVRGRRSGYEQYF. Combining the CDR3 with reference TRBV30 and TRBJ2-7 gives the whole variable domain SQTIHQWPATLVQPVGSPLSLECTVEGTSNPNLYWYRQAAGRGLQLLFYSVGIGQISSEVPQNLSASRPQDRQFILSSKKLLLSDSGFYLCAWSVRGRRSGYEQYFGPGTRLTVT.

This clonotype was picked up a small number of times. The chain recombines TRBV30 with TRBJ2-2, with 10 bases aligning to TRBD2. The J segment lost 6 bases and the V segment lost 0 bases, leaving 4 bases of the junction unmatched. Germline V gene data show CDR1 as GTSNPN and CDR2 as SVGIG (reference sequence). This CDR3 contains 15 residues. The CDR3 loop is CAWSVGLAGAGELFF. CDR3 sequence (DNA): TGTGCCTGGAGTGTAGGGCTAGCGGGAGCCGGGGAGCTGTTTTTT.

This clonotype was seen at least ten times. The rearrangement links TRBV5-1 to TRBJ2-7; D gene ambiguous. V lost 0 bases, J lost 4 bases, and 14 bases lay in between. Germline assignment: CDR1 SGHRS and CDR2 YFSETQ. The CDR3 loop spans 15 amino acids. The CDR3 region is CASSLAYGGSYEQYF. CDR3 sequence (DNA): TGCGCCAGCAGCTTGGCCTATGGCGGAAGTTACGAGCAGTACTTC.

The chain combines TRBV14 with TRBJ2-2; D not resolved. Germline V lookup: CDR1 SGHDN, CDR2 FVKESK. The CDR3 loop spans 15 amino acids. Trimming stripped 2 bases from V and 6 bases from J, with 13 bases between. Here the CDR3 reads CASSQFWEPAGELFF. CDR3 sequence (DNA): TGTGCCAGCAGCCAATTCTGGGAACCGGCCGGGGAGCTGTTTTTT.

The table lists this clonotype with many counts. The chain recombines TRBV7-9 with TRBJ2-7; D is undetermined. The V and J ends lost 4 bases and 2 bases respectively, with 15 bases between them. This CDR3 has 15 residues. Per the germline V gene, CDR1 is SEHNR and CDR2 is FQNEAQ (reference sequence). The CDR3 is CASSSGLTPTYEQYF. CDR3 in DNA: TGTGCCAGCAGCTCCGGCCTAACTCCCACCTACGAGCAGTACTTC.

There are many counts of this clonotype. The CDR3 loop is CSVEEETSSQETQYF. The CDR3, as DNA: TGCAGCGTTGAAGAGGAGACTAGCAGCCAAGAGACCCAGTACTTC. V gene TRBV29-1 combines with J gene TRBJ2-5, with 7 bases that match TRBD2. The J segment lost 1 base and the V segment lost 0 bases, leaving 5 bases of the junction unmatched. Germline V gene sequence: CDR1 SQVTM, CDR2 ANQGSEA. The CDR3 spans 15 residues.

The sample holds a few counts of this clonotype. This chain links TRBV12-3 or TRBV12-4 with TRBJ2-1, with D perhaps matching TRBD2 (5 bases). The CDR3 is made up of 11 amino acids. The V and J ends lost 6 bases and 8 bases respectively, with 8 bases between them. The DNA of the CDR3 is TGTGCCAGCAGGCGGGCGGATGAGCAGTTCTTC. Its translation is CASRRADEQFF.

This clonotype was found many times. The chain couples TRBV7-3 to TRBJ2-1, with D perhaps TRBD2 (7 bases). From germline, CDR1 is SGHTA and CDR2 FQGTGA. The CDR3 covers 16 residues. The ends were cut back, 2 bases at V and 4 bases at J, with 15 bases in the middle. The CDR3 DNA sequence: TGTGCCAGCAGCTTAGGGGGGGGGAGGGGGTACAATGAGCAGTTCTTC. Its translation is CASSLGGGRGYNEQFF.

J is TRBJ2-2 and V is TRBV6-5; D possibly corresponds to TRBD2 (7 bases). The V gene's germline CDR1 is MNHEY and CDR2 SVGAGI. V gave up 2 bases and J gave up 0 bases, with 13 bases separating them. This CDR3 is built from 17 residues. The CDR3 region has the DNA TGTGCCAGCAGTTACGAGGGGGGGAATACGAACACCGGGGAGCTGTTTTTT. The encoded protein is CASSYEGGNTNTGELFF.

This clonotype occurred a few times. The V call is TRBV12-5, the J call TRBJ2-2, with TRBD2 matching 9 bases. The CDR3 spans 16 residues. J was trimmed by 3 bases and V by 4 bases; bases with no gene match: 6. Germline CDR1 LGHNT, CDR2 FRNRAP. Here the CDR3 DNA reads TGTGCTAGTGGTTATTGGACTAGCGCGGACACCGGGGAGCTGTTTTTT. Protein: CASGYWTSADTGELFF.